These 11 T cell receptor beta chains originate from one sample sequenced in a study of T-cell reconstitution after alpha-beta-depleted transplantation in children. The TCRbeta library incorporated unique molecular identifiers. TCRdb independently ran MiXCR on the PCR reads; one entry per CDR3 protein. The sample consists of some 310,000 distinct CDR3 sequences, around 20% of them appearing once. The sample here was PBMCs, mostly from graft donor cells, taken 180 days after TCRalphabeta/CD19-depleted stem cell transplant. Receptor source: a male patient between 5 and 17 years old who had a stem cell transplant for acute lymphoblastic leukemia, so the T cells may come from the graft donor.

V is TRBV5-1 and J is TRBJ2-7; the match to TRBD2 covers 16 bases. The CDR3 sequence is 18 residues long. Germline V CDR1 and CDR2: SGHRS, YFSETQ. V was clipped by 5 bases and J by 2 bases; unmatched bases: 10. CDR3 amino acids: CASSYTPGLAGGPYEQYF. The CDR3 bases are TGCGCCAGCAGTTATACTCCGGGACTAGCGGGAGGGCCCTACGAGCAGTACTTC.

The V gene is TRBV6-1, the J gene TRBJ1-2; a weak D match, TRBD1 (5 bases). The ends were cut back, 5 bases at V and 4 bases at J, with 17 bases in the middle. Germline V CDR1 and CDR2: MNHNS, SASEGT. This CDR3 is built from 15 residues. DNA of the CDR3: TGTGCCAGCAGTCGACACAAGAAAGGGACCTATGGCTACACCTTC. It translates to CASSRHKKGTYGYTF.

V is TRBV3-1 and J is TRBJ1-5; a possible D gene is TRBD1 (5 bases). Between the trimmed V and J ends, which lost 0 bases and 6 bases, there was a span of 15 bases. Germline-derived CDR1 and CDR2 are LGHDT and YNNKEL (reference sequence). The CDR3 totals 16 residues. CDR3 amino acids: CASSQDRGGRGQPQHF. CDR3 nucleotides: TGTGCCAGCAGCCAAGATCGGGGGGGTAGGGGTCAGCCCCAGCATTTT.

The genes are TRBV7-9 and TRBJ2-6, with D hard to call. V lost 5 bases to trimming and J lost 0 bases, with 8 bases between them. Germline V gene lookup returns CDR1 SEHNR and CDR2 FQNEAQ (reference sequence). The CDR3 is 15 amino acids. The CDR3: CASSPPRSGANVLTF. DNA for the CDR3: TGTGCCAGCAGCCCCCCTCGCTCTGGGGCCAACGTCCTGACTTTC. Full variable domain (remainder filled in from reference TRBV7-9 and TRBJ2-6): DTGVSQNPRHKITKRGQNVTFRCDPISEHNRLYWYRQTLGQGPEFLTYFQNEAQLEKSRLLSDRFSAERPKGSFSTLEIQRTEQGDSAMYLCASSPPRSGANVLTFGAGSRLTVL.

This clonotype showed up many times. The V gene is TRBV10-3, the J gene TRBJ2-7, with 10 bases that match TRBD2. The CDR3 loop spans 15 amino acids. V dropped 2 bases and J dropped 3; count of bases not matched to a gene: 4. Germline CDR1 is ENHRY and CDR2 is SYGVKD. CDR3 sequence: CAISERTSGDYEQYF. In nucleotides, the CDR3 is TGTGCCATCAGTGAGCGTACTAGCGGGGACTACGAGCAGTACTTC.

This chain joins TRBV28 and TRBJ2-1, with D perhaps matching TRBD1 (6 bases). CDR1 is MDHEN, CDR2 SYDVKM, per germline. With 2 bases removed from V and 0 bases from J, the gap between germline ends came to 8 bases. The CDR3 extends over 15 amino acids. The CDR3 loop is CASSLGQRSYNEQFF. CDR3 nucleotide sequence: TGTGCCAGCAGTTTAGGACAGCGCTCCTACAATGAGCAGTTCTTC.

The V gene is TRBV7-7, the J gene TRBJ2-1, with 8 bases fitting TRBD1. This CDR3 spans 15 amino acids. V lost 4 bases, J lost 3 bases, and 5 bases stayed unmatched. Germline CDR1 and CDR2: SSHAT and FNYEAQ (reference sequence). The CDR3 coding sequence is TGTGCCAGCAGCTCCGGGACAGGTTACTACAATGAGCAGTTCTTC. Translation: CASSSGTGYYNEQFF.

The gene calls are TRBV19 and TRBJ1-3; D remains ambiguous. Germline CDR1 and CDR2: LNHDA and SQIVND (reference sequence). V dropped 7 bases and J dropped 0 bases, with 7 bases sitting between them. CDR3 size: 13 residues. In nucleotides, the CDR3 is TGTGCCAGTAAGATTTTCTCTGGAAACACCATATATTTT. Its protein is CASKIFSGNTIYF.

V is TRBV6-5 and J is TRBJ2-1; D is ambiguous. Germline assignment: CDR1 MNHEY and CDR2 SVGAGI. The CDR3 is 13 residues long. V lost 2 bases and J lost 12, with 14 bases in between. The CDR3 loop is CASSYGRHTGQFF. The CDR3 DNA reads as TGTGCCAGCAGTTACGGTCGCCACACGGGGCAGTTCTTC.

The chain employs TRBV7-3 and TRBJ2-2, with 8 nucleotides matching TRBD1. CDR3 length: 16 residues. The germline CDR1 and CDR2 sequences are SGHTA and FQGTGA. The junction had 5 bases not matched to a gene; V was cut back by 5 bases and J by 0 bases. This CDR3 is CASSPRDRPNTGELFF. As DNA, the CDR3 is TGTGCCAGCAGCCCTAGGGACAGGCCGAACACCGGGGAGCTGTTTTTT.

The chain couples TRBV7-9 to TRBJ2-7; TRBD2 matches 12 bases. In germline, CDR1 is SEHNR, CDR2 FQNEAQ (reference sequence). This CDR3 region has 14 residues. The ends lost 8 bases at V and 2 bases at J; junction bases unmatched: 4. The CDR3 loop is CASPTSGRPYEQYF. CDR3 coding DNA: TGTGCCAGCCCCACTAGCGGGAGGCCCTACGAGCAGTACTTC. The full variable domain, completed using reference TRBV7-9 and TRBJ2-7, is DTGVSQNPRHKITKRGQNVTFRCDPISEHNRLYWYRQTLGQGPEFLTYFQNEAQLEKSRLLSDRFSAERPKGSFSTLEIQRTEQGDSAMYLCASPTSGRPYEQYFGPGTRLTVT.